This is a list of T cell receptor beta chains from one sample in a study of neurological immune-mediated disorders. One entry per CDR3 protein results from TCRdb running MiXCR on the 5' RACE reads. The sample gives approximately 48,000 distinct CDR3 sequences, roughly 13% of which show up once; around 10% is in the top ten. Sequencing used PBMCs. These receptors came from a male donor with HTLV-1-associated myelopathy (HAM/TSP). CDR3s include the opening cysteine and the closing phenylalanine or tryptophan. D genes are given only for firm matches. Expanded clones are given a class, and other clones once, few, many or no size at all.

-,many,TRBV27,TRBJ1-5,TGTGCCAGCAGTTTTCTGGGGGGAAATCAGCCCCAGCATTTT,CASSFLGGNQPQHF
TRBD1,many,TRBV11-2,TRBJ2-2,TGTGCCAGCAGCCAGGGGGCCATGGGGGAGCTGTTTTTT,CASSQGAMGELFF
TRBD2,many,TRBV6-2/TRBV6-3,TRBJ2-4,TGTGCCAGCAGTAGGGGACTAGCGGGTACCAAAAACATTCAGTACTTC,CASSRGLAGTKNIQYF
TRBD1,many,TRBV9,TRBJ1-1,TGTGCCAGCAGCCTAGGACAGGGGCACACTGAAGCTTTCTTT,CASSLGQGHTEAFF
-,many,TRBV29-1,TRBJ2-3,TGCAGCGCTGATCGACCGGGAACTAGCACAGATACGCAGTATTTT,CSADRPGTSTDTQYF
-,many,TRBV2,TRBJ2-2,TGTGCCAGCAGTGGGGAGAGAGGGGGTGTCGGGGAGCTGTTTTTT,CASSGERGGVGELFF
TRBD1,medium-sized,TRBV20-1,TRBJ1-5,TGCAGTGCATCGAGGGGGACAGGCGATCAGCCCCAGCATTTT,CSASRGTGDQPQHF
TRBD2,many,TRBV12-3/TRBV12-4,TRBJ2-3,TGTGCCAGCAGGTTCAAGCGGGGAAGCACAGATACGCAGTATTTT,CASRFKRGSTDTQYF
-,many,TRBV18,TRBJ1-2,TGTGCCAGCTCACGGGAAGCGAACTATGGCTACACCTTC,CASSREANYGYTF
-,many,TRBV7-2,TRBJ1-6,TGTGCCAGCAGCTTAGTGGGCAGGAGTAATTCACCCCTCCACTTT,CASSLVGRSNSPLHF
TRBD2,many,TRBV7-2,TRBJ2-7,TGTGCCAGCAGCTTAGGTCTAGCGGGACCCCTCGAGCAGTACTTC,CASSLGLAGPLEQYF
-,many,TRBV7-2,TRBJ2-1,TGTGCCAGCAGCTTTACCCATAGTCATGAGCAGTTCTTC,CASSFTHSHEQFF
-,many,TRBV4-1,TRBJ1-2,TGCGCCAGCAGCCAAGGGGCCCCACTTACATCCGGGGGCTACACCTTC,CASSQGAPLTSGGYTF
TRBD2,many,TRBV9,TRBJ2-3,TGTGCCAGCAGCGCGGGGGGATACACAGATACGCAGTATTTT,CASSAGGYTDTQYF
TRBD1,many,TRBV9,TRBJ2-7,TGTGCCAGCAGCGTAACCCCTCTGGGACAGGGTAGGGAGGAGCAGTACTTC,CASSVTPLGQGREEQYF
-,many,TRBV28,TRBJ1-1,TGTGCCAGCAGTTTACTATCCCTCCGATACACTGAAGCTTTCTTT,CASSLLSLRYTEAFF
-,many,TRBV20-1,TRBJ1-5,TGCAGTGCTGTGCGGGGACTCGAAAATCAGCCCCAGCATTTT,CSAVRGLENQPQHF
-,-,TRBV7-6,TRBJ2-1,TGTGCCAGCAGCTTATACCTTAGGCATGAGCAGTTCTTC,CASSLYLRHEQFF
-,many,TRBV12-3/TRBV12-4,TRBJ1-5,TGTGCCAGCCTCGGGGACGGACAGAATCAGCCCCAGCATTTT,CASLGDGQNQPQHF
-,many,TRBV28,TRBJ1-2,TGTGCCAGCAGCCTAAGGCCGCAGATCTATGGCTACACCTTC,CASSLRPQIYGYTF
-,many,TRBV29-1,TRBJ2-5,TGCAGCAAACGGACGGCTCCGGGGACCCAGTACTTC,CSKRTAPGTQYF
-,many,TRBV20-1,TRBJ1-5,TGCAGTGCTGTTCGACAGCGTATATTCAATCAGCCCCAGCATTTT,CSAVRQRIFNQPQHF
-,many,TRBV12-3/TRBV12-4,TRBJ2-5,TGTGCCAGCAGTTCCAGGGGCAGGTACCAAGAGACCCAGTACTTC,CASSSRGRYQETQYF
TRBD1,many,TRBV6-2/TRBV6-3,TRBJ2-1,TGTGCCAGCAGTTACGGGGACAGGGGGCATGAGCAGTTCTTC,CASSYGDRGHEQFF
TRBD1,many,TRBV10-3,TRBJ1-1,TGTGCCATCACAGGGGGCGAGGGTGAAGCTTTCTTT,CAITGGEGEAFF
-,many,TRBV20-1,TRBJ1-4,TGCAGTGCTAGAGATTGGGGTGCTAATGAAAAACTGTTTTTT,CSARDWGANEKLFF
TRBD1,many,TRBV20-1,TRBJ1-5,TGCAGTGCTAGAAATGCCGGGACAGGGAATCAGCCCCAGCATTTT,CSARNAGTGNQPQHF